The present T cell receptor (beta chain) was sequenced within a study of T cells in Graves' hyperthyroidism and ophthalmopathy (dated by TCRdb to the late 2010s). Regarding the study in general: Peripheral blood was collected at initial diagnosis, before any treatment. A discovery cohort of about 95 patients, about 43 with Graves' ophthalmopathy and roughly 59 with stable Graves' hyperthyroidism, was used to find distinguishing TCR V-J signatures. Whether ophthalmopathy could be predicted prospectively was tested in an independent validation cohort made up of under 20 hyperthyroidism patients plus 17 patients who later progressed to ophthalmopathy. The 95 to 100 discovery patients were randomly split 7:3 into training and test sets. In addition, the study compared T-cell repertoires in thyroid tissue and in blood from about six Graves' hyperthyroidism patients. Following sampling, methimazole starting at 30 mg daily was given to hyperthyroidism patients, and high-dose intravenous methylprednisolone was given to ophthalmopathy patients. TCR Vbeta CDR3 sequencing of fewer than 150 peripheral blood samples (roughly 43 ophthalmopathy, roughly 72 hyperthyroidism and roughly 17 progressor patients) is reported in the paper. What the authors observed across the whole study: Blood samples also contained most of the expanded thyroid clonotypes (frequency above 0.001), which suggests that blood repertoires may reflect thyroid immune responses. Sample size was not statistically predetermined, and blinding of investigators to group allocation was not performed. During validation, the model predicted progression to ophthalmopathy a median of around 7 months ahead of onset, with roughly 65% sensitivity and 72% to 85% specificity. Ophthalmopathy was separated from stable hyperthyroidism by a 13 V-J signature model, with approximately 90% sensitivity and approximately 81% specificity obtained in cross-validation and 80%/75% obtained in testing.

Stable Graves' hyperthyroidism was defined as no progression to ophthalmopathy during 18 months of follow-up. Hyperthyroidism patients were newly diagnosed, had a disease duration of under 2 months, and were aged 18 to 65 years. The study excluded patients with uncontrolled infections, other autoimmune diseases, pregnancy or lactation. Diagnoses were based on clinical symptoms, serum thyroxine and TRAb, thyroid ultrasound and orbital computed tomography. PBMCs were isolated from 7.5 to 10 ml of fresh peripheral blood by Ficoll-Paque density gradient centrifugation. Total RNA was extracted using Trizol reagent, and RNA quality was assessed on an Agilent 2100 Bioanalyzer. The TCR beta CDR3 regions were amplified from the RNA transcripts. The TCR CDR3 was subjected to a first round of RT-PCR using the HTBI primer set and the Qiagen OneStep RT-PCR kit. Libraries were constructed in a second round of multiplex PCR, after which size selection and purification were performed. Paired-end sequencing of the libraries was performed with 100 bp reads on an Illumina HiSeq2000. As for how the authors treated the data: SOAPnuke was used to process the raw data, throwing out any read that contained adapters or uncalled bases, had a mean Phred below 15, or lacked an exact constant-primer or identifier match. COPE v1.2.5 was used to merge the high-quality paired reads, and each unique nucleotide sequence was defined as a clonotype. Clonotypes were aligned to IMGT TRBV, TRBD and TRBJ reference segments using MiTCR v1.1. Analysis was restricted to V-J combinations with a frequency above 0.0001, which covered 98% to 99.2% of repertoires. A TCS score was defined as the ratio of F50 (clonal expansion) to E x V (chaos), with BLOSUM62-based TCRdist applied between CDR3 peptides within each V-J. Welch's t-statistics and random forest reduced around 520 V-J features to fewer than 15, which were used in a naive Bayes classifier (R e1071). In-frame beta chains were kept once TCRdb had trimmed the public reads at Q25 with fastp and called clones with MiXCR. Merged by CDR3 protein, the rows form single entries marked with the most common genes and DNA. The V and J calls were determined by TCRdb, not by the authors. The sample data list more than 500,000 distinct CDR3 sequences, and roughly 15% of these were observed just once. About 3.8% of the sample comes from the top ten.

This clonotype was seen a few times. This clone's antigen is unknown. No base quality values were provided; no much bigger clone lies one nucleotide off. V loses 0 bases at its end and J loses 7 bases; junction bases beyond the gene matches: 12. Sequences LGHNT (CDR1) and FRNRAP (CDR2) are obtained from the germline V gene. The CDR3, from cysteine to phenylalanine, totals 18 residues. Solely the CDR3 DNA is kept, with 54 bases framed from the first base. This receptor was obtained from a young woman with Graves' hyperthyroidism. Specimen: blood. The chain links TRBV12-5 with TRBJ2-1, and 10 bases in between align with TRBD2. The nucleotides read TGTGCTAGTGGTTTGGTACACTTCGCCAGCGGGAGGGCGAATGAGCAGTTCTTC. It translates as CASGLVHFASGRANEQFF.